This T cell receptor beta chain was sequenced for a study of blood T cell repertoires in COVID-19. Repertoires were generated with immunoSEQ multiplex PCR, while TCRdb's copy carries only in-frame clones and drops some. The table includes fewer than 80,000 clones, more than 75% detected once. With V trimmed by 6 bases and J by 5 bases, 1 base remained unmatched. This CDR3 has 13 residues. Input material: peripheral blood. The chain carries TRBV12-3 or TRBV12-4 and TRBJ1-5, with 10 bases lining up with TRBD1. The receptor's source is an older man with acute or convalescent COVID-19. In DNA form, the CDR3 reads TGTGCCAGCAGGGGGACAGGGGATCAGCCCCAGCATTTT. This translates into CASRGTGDQPQHF.